The rows below give T cell receptor beta chains drawn from one sample of a study of T-cell memory formation after mild COVID-19. One entry per CDR3 protein results from TCRdb running MiXCR on the 5' RACE reads. The table includes some 210,000 distinct CDR3 sequences, 15% to 20% detected once. The sequencing input was PBMCs or a T cell subset sorted from them (not recorded which). The source is an adult woman who had mild COVID-19 (a few samples of this study predate the infection). Cell type and time point are not known. Both conserved end residues are part of each CDR3. The order of the fields is J gene, clone size, D gene, V gene, CDR3 protein, CDR3 DNA. A D gene is named only where the DNA matches it firmly. Expanded clones are given a class, and other clones once, few, many or no size at all.

TRBJ1-4	NA	NA	TRBV5-4	CASSLQGGGEKLFF	TGTGCCAGCAGCTTACAGGGTGGCGGTGAAAAACTGTTTTTT
TRBJ1-1	few	NA	TRBV4-2	CASSQVSTQGHPAFF	TGTGCCAGCAGCCAAGTATCCACCCAGGGCCACCCAGCTTTCTTT
TRBJ2-6	few	NA	TRBV7-2	CASSGGPGANVLTF	TGTGCCAGTTCCGGGGGTCCCGGGGCCAACGTCCTGACTTTC
TRBJ1-1	few	NA	TRBV20-1	CSASRQNTEAFF	TGCAGTGCTAGTAGACAGAACACTGAAGCTTTCTTT
TRBJ2-3	few	TRBD1	TRBV12-3/TRBV12-4	CASSPRQGTADTQYF	TGTGCCAGCAGTCCTCGCCAAGGGACAGCAGATACGCAGTATTTT
TRBJ1-1	NA	NA	TRBV14	CASSQAGLETEAFF	TGTGCCAGCAGCCAAGCAGGGTTAGAGACTGAAGCTTTCTTT
TRBJ1-2	NA	NA	TRBV5-1	CASSWSDRNYGYTF	TGCGCCAGCAGCTGGAGCGACAGGAACTATGGCTACACCTTC
TRBJ2-1	few	NA	TRBV7-2	CASSLSGPQFF	TGTGCCAGCAGCTTATCCGGACCGCAGTTCTTC
TRBJ1-2	few	NA	TRBV7-9	CASSFSRSALNYGYTF	TGTGCCAGCAGCTTTTCACGTTCTGCCCTTAACTATGGCTACACCTTC
TRBJ1-2	few	TRBD1	TRBV7-3	CASSPGGQGANYGYTF	TGTGCCAGCAGCCCAGGAGGACAGGGGGCAAACTATGGCTACACCTTC
TRBJ2-3	few	NA	TRBV7-2	CASSLSASDTDTQYF	TGTGCCAGCAGCTTATCGGCTAGCGACACAGATACGCAGTATTTT
TRBJ1-6	NA	NA	TRBV5-6	CASSSRVEAPLHF	TGTGCCAGCAGCTCGAGGGTCGAGGCACCCCTCCACTTT
TRBJ2-3	few	NA	TRBV11-2	CASSLAPAGGRSDTQYF	TGTGCCAGCAGCTTAGCCCCAGCCGGGGGGCGAAGCGATACGCAGTATTTT